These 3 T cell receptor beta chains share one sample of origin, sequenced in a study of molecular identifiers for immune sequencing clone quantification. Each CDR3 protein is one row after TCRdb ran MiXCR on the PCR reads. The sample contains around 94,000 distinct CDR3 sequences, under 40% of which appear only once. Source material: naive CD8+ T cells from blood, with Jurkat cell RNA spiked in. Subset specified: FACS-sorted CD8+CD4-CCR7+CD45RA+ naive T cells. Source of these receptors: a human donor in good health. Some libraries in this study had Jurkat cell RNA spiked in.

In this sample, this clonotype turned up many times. The DNA of the CDR3 is TGTGCCAGCAGTGTTTCGACAGGGGGCCGGTCACCCCTCCACTTT. Its protein product is CASSVSTGGRSPLHF. This chain connects TRBV28 to TRBJ1-6; 10 bases are shared with TRBD1. J was trimmed by 10 bases and V by 5 bases; bases with no gene match: 8. Germline V gene data show CDR1 as MDHEN and CDR2 as SYDVKM. The CDR3 totals 15 residues.

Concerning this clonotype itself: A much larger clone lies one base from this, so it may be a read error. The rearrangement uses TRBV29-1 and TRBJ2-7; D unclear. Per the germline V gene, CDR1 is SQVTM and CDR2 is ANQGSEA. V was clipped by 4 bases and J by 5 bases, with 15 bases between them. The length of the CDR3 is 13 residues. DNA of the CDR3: TGCAGCGTTGGCCCCTCCGCTGGTCACGAGCAGTACTTC. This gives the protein CSVGPSAGHEQYF.

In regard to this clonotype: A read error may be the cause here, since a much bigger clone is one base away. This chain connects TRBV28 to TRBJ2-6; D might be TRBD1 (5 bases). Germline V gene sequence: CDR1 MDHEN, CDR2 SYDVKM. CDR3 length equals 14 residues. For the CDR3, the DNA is TGTGCCAGCAGTCCCATCTCTGGGGCCACCGTCCTGACTTTC. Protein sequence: CASSPISGATVLTF. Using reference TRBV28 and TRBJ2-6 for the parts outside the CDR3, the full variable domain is DVKVTQSSRYLVKRTGEKVFLECVQDMDHENMFWYRQDPGLGLRLIYFSYDVKMKEKGDIPEGYSVSREKKERFSLILESASTNQTSMYLCASSPISGATVLTFGAGSRLTVL.